The source of this TCR beta chain is a study of shared clonotypes between healthy human individuals. With respect to this clone: Other DNA sequences in this sample translate to the same CDR3.

V was trimmed by 1 base and J by 4 bases, leaving 8 bases between them. In germline, CDR1 is GTSNPN, CDR2 SVGIG (reference sequence). The CDR3 contains 13 residues. Produced via immunoSEQ multiplex PCR; TCRdb's table is partial and in-frame only. The table includes some 2,000,000 clones, approximately 96% detected once. This clonotype originated in a man younger than 35 in good health. The rearrangement joins TRBV30 to TRBJ1-5; D might be TRBD1 (5 bases). Sequencing was carried out using naive CD4+ T cells sorted from blood. This sample's subset: CD45RA+ positively selected. The CDR3 DNA sequence: TGTGCCTGGAGTGACAAGGGGAATCAGCCCCAGCATTTT. Residues: CAWSDKGNQPQHF.